This TCR delta chain came from a study of γδ T cells in repeated Plasmodium falciparum infection. Study context: Sampling occurred at baseline, pre-infection for selected infections, and 21 days post-infection.

About this clone itself: Translating this DNA gives a protein that differs at residue 11 from the TCRdb one, which belongs to a much larger clone; a read error is likely, and the protein shown is this translation.

From germline, CDR1 is GEAIGNYY and CDR2 EKD. This CDR3 comprises 18 residues. Bulk repertoires came from Vgamma9/Vdelta2+ or Vdelta2-negative gammadelta T cells flow-sorted from PBMC. TCRdb reanalyzed the multiplex PCR reads using CATT. This table has 85,000 to 90,000 delta-chain clones, approximately 1.4% appearing once. The specimen sequenced was gamma-delta T cells from blood. The chain recombines TRDV2 with TRDJ3; 10 bases line up with TRDD3. This clonotype originated in a pool of human donors (malaria-infected and uninfected, not separated). The CDR3 region is CACDTIGGYSLDTRQMFF. In DNA, the CDR3 is TGTGCCTGTGACACTATTGGGGGATACTCCTTGGACACCCGACAGATGTTTTTC.